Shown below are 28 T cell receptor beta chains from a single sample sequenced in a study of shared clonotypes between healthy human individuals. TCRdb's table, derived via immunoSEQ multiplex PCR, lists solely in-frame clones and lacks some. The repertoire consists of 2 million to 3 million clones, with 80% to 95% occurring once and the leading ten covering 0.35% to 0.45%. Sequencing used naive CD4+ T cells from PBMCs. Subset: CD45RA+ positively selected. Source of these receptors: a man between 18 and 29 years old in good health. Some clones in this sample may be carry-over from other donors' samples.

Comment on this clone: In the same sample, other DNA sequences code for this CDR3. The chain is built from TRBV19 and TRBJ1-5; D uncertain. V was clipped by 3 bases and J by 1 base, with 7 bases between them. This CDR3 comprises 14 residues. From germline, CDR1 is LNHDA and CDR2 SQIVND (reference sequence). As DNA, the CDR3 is TGTGCCAGTAGTATTAGTAGGAGCAATCAGCCCCAGCATTTT. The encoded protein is CASSISRSNQPQHF. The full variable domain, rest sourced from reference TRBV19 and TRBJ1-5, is DGGITQSPKYLFRKEGQNVTLSCEQNLNHDAMYWYRQDPGQGLRLIYYSQIVNDFQKGDIAEGYSVSREKKESFPLTVTSAQKNPTAFYLCASSISRSNQPQHFGDGTRLSIL.

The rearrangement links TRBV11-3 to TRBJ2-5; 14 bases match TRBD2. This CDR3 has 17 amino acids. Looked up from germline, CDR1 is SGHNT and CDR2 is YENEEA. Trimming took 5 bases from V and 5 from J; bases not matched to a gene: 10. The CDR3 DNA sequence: TGTGCCAGCAGCCCCGGGACTAGCGGGAGTGGACTGGAGACCCAGTACTTC. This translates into CASSPGTSGSGLETQYF.

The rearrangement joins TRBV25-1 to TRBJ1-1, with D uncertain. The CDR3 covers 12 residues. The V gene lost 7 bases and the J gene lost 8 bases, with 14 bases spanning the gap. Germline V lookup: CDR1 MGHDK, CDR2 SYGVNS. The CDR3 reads CASMSSPLEAFF. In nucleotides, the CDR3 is TGTGCCAGCATGTCCTCCCCGTTGGAAGCTTTCTTT.

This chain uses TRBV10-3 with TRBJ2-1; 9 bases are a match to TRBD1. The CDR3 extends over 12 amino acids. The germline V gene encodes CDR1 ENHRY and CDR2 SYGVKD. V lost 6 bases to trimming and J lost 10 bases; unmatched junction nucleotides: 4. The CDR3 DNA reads TGTGCCATCAGCGACAGGGGGTTCGAGCAGTTCTTC. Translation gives CAISDRGFEQFF.

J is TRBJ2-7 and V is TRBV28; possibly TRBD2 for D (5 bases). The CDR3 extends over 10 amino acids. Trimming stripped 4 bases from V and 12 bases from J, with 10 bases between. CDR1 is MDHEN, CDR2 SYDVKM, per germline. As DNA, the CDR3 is TGTGCCAGCAGTTCGAGGGTACGGTACTTC. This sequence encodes CASSSRVRYF.

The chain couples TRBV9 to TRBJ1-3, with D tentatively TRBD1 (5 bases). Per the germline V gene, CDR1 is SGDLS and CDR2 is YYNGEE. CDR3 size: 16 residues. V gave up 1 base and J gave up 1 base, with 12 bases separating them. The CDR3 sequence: CASSVSHGGSGNTIYF. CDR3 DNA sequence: TGTGCCAGCAGCGTATCCCACGGGGGTTCTGGAAACACCATATATTTT.

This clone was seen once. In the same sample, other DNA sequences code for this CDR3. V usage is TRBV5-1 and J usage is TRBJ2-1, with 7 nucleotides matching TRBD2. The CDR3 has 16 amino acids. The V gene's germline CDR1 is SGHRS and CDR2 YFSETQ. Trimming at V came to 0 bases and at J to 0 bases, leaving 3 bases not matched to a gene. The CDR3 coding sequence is TGCGCCAGCAGCTTGGGGCTAGCGGACTCCTACAATGAGCAGTTCTTC. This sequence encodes CASSLGLADSYNEQFF.

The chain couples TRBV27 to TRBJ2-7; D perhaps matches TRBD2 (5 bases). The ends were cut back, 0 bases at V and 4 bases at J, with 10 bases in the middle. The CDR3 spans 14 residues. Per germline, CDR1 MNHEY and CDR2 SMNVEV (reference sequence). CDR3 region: CASSLSASGYEQYF. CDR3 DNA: TGTGCCAGCAGTTTATCCGCCTCGGGGTACGAGCAGTACTTC.

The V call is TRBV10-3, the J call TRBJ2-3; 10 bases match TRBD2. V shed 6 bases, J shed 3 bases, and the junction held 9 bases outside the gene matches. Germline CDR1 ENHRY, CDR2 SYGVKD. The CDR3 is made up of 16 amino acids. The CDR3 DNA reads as TGTGCCATCAGAAATTTTGGGACTAGCGAGACAGATACGCAGTATTTT. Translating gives CAIRNFGTSETDTQYF.

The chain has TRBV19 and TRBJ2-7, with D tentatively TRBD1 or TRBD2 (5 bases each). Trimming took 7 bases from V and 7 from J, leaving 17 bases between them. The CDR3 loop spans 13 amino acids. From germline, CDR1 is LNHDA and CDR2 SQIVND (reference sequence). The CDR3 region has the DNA TGTGCCAGTAAAAAGCAGGGAGCAAGGGAGCAGTACTTC. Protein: CASKKQGAREQYF. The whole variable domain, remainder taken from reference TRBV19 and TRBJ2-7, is DGGITQSPKYLFRKEGQNVTLSCEQNLNHDAMYWYRQDPGQGLRLIYYSQIVNDFQKGDIAEGYSVSREKKESFPLTVTSAQKNPTAFYLCASKKQGAREQYFGPGTRLTVT.

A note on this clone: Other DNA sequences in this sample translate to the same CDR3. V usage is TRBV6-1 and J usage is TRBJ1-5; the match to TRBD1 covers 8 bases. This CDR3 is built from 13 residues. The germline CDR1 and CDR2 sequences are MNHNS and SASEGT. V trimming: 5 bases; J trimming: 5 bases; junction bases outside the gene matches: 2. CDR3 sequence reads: CASSPDRDQPQHF. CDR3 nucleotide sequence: TGTGCCAGCAGTCCGGACAGGGATCAGCCCCAGCATTTT.

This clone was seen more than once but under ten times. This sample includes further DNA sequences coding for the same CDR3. This CDR3 reads CASSWGGTNEKLFF. In DNA, the CDR3 is TGCGCCAGCAGCTGGGGGGGTACTAATGAAAAACTGTTTTTT. This chain connects TRBV5-1 to TRBJ1-4; D perhaps matches TRBD1 (5 bases). V dropped 3 bases and J dropped 2 bases, with 8 bases sitting between them. Germline lookup yields CDR1 SGHRS and CDR2 YFSETQ. This CDR3 contains 14 residues. The full variable domain, completed using reference TRBV5-1 and TRBJ1-4, is KAGVTQTPRYLIKTRGQQVTLSCSPISGHRSVSWYQQTPGQGLQFLFEYFSETQRNKGNFPGRFSGRQFSNSRSEMNVSTLELGDSALYLCASSWGGTNEKLFFGSGTQLSVL.

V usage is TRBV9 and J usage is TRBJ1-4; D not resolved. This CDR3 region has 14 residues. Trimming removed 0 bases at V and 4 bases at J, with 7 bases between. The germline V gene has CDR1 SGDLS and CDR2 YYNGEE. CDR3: CASSVGGNNEKLFF. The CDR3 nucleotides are TGTGCCAGCAGCGTAGGAGGAAATAATGAAAAACTGTTTTTT.

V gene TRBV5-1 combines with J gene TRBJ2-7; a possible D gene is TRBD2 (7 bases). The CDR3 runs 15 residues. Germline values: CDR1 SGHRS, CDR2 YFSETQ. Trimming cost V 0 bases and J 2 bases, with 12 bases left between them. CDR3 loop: CASSLAAGQTYEQYF. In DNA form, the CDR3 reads TGCGCCAGCAGCTTGGCAGCGGGACAAACCTACGAGCAGTACTTC.

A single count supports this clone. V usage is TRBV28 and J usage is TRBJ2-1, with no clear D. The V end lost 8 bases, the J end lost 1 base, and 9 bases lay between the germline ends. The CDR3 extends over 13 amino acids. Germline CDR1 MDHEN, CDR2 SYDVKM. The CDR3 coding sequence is TGTGCCAGCGGTTCCCCTTCCTACAATGAGCAGTTCTTC. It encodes CASGSPSYNEQFF.

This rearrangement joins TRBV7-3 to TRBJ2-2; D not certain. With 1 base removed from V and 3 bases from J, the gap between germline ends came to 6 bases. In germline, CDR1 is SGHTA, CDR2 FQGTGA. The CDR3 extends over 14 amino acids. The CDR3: CASSLSPDTGELFF. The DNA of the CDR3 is TGTGCCAGCAGCTTAAGTCCGGACACCGGGGAGCTGTTTTTT.

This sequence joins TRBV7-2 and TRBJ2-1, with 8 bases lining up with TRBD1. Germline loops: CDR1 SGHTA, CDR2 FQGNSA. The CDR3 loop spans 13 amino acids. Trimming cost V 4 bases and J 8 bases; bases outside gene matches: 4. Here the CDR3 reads CASSSQGADEQFF. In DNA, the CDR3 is TGTGCCAGCAGCTCCCAGGGGGCGGATGAGCAGTTCTTC.

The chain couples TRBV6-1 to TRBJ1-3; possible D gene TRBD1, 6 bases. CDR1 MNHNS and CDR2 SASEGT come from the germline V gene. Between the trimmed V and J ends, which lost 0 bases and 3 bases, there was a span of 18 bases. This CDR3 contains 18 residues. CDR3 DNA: TGTGCCAGCAGTGAAGCCTCTCCGACAGGAGCGGGTGGAAACACCATATATTTT. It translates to CASSEASPTGAGGNTIYF.

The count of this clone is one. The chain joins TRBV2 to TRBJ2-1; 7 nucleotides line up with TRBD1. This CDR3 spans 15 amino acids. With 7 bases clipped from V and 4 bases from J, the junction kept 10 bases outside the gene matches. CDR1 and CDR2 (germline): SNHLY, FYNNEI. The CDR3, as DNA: TGTGCCAGCACTCGACAGAGGGGGCTTTACAATGAGCAGTTCTTC. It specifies CASTRQRGLYNEQFF.

The CDR3 DNA is TGTGCCAGCAGTTTCTCGACTAGTCGGCACAATGAGCAGTTCTTC. This sequence encodes CASSFSTSRHNEQFF. The chain links TRBV27 to TRBJ2-1, with TRBD2 as a possible D gene (6 bases). Germline assignment: CDR1 MNHEY and CDR2 SMNVEV (reference sequence). The CDR3 has 15 amino acids. Trimming removed 3 bases from V and 5 bases from J, with 14 bases in between.

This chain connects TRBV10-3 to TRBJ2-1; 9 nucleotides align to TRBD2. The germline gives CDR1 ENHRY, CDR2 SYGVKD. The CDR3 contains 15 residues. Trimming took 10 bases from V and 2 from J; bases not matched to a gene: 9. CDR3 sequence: CATDRGLATYNEQFF. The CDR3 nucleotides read TGTGCCACCGATAGAGGACTAGCGACCTACAATGAGCAGTTCTTC.

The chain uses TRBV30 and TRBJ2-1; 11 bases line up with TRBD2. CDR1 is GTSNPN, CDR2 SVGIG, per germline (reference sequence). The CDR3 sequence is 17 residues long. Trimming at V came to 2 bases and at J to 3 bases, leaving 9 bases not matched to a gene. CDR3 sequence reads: CAWSLRTSGLLYNEQFF. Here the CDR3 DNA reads TGTGCCTGGAGTCTCCGGACTAGCGGGCTCCTCTACAATGAGCAGTTCTTC.

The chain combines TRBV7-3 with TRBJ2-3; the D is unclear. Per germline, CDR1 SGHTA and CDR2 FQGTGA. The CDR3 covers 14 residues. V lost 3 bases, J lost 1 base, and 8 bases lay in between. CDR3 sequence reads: CASSLLQGTDTQYF. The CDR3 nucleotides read TGTGCCAGCAGCTTGCTGCAGGGCACAGATACGCAGTATTTT.

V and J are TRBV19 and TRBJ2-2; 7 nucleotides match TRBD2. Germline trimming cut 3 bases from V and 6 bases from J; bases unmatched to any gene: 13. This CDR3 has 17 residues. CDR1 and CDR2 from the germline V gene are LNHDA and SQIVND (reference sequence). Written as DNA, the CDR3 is TGTGCCAGTAGTATTCCCCGGGGGAGGGACTTCCCCGGGGAGCTGTTTTTT. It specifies CASSIPRGRDFPGELFF. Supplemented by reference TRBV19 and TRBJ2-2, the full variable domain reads DGGITQSPKYLFRKEGQNVTLSCEQNLNHDAMYWYRQDPGQGLRLIYYSQIVNDFQKGDIAEGYSVSREKKESFPLTVTSAQKNPTAFYLCASSIPRGRDFPGELFFGEGSRLTVL.

CDR3 nucleotides: TGTGCCAGCAAATTATCCGGGACTAGCCAGGCCCAGTACTTC. It encodes CASKLSGTSQAQYF. The chain links TRBV6-1 to TRBJ2-5; the match to TRBD2 covers 9 bases. The CDR3 extends over 14 amino acids. Losses at the gene ends were 7 bases for V and 9 bases for J; bases not matched to a gene: 12. CDR1 and CDR2 from the germline V gene are MNHNS and SASEGT.

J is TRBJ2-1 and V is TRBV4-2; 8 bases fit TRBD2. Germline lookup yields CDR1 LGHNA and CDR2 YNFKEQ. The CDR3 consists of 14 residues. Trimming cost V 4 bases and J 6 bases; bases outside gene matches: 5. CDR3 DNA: TGTGCCAGCAGCCTCAAAGCGGGAGCCAATGAGCAGTTCTTC. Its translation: CASSLKAGANEQFF.

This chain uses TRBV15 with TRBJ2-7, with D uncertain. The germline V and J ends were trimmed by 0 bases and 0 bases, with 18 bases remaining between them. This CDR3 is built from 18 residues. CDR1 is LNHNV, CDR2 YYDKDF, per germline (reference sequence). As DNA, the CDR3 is TGTGCCACCAGCAGAGATCCCCCGGGCGCATCCTTCTCCTACGAGCAGTACTTC. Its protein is CATSRDPPGASFSYEQYF.

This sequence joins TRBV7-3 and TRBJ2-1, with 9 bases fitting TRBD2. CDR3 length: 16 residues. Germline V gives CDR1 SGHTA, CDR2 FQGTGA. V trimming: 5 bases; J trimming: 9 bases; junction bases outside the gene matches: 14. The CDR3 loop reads CASSDTSGRELGEQFF. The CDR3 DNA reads TGTGCCAGCAGCGATACTAGCGGGCGGGAGTTGGGTGAGCAGTTCTTC. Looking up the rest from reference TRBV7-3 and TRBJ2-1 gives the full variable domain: GAGVSQTPSNKVTEKGKYVELRCDPISGHTALYWYRQSLGQGPEFLIYFQGTGAADDSGLPNDRFFAVRPEGSVSTLKIQRTERGDSAVYLCASSDTSGRELGEQFFGPGTRLTVL.